Presented here are 31 T cell receptor beta chains from one specimen sequenced in a study of cytomegalovirus exposure and HLA in healthy donors. The study ran its PCR with 60 Vbeta and 13 Jbeta primers. Only in-frame clones appear in the TCRdb table, and some are missing; sequencing was by immunoSEQ multiplex PCR. The data contain 130,000 to 150,000 clones, roughly three quarters of them singletons. Sample: PBMCs. The receptors stem from a man between 18 and 35 years old in good health and CMV-seronegative.

The rearrangement uses TRBV5-1 and TRBJ1-4; possibly TRBD1 for D (5 bases). Trimming took off 1 base at V and 5 bases at J, with 15 bases between the two ends. Germline lookup yields CDR1 SGHRS and CDR2 YFSETQ. The CDR3 is made up of 16 amino acids. CDR3 residues: CASSLLPTDRNEKLFF. CDR3 bases: TGCGCCAGCAGCTTGCTTCCGACAGATCGGAATGAAAAACTGTTTTTT.

The V gene is TRBV13, the J gene TRBJ2-6, with 11 bases lining up with TRBD2. CDR1 is PRHDT and CDR2 is FYEKMQ in the germline V gene (reference sequence). The ends lost 6 bases at V and 3 bases at J; junction bases unmatched: 7. CDR3 size: 17 residues. CDR3 sequence: CASRLSGGAFGANVLTF. In DNA, the CDR3 is TGTGCCAGCAGGCTTAGCGGGGGGGCGTTTGGGGCCAACGTCCTGACTTTC.

This clone was detected a few times. The chain uses TRBV7-8 and TRBJ2-3; tentatively, D is TRBD1 (5 bases). This CDR3 contains 15 residues. CDR1 is SGHVS, CDR2 FQNEAQ, per germline. Between the trimmed V and J ends, which lost 4 bases and 5 bases, there was a span of 16 bases. The CDR3 loop reads CASSSDSGNKDTQYF. The CDR3 DNA follows: TGTGCCAGCAGCTCGGATTCAGGGAACAAAGATACGCAGTATTTT.

This chain uses TRBV12-5 with TRBJ1-1; 12 nucleotides line up with TRBD1. This CDR3 contains 17 residues. Trimming at V came to 4 bases and at J to 0 bases, leaving 6 bases not matched to a gene. Germline V gene sequence: CDR1 LGHNT, CDR2 FRNRAP. The CDR3 sequence: CASGSPGTGGLNTEAFF. The CDR3 DNA reads as TGTGCTAGTGGTTCCCCCGGGACAGGGGGCCTGAACACTGAAGCTTTCTTT.

The rearrangement links TRBV18 to TRBJ2-3; D not certain. Trimming cost V 3 bases and J 1 base, with 11 bases left between them. The CDR3 has 15 amino acids. Germline V gene sequence: CDR1 KGHSH, CDR2 LQKENI. The CDR3 reads CASSPWASGTDTQYF. CDR3 nucleotide sequence: TGTGCCAGCTCACCTTGGGCGTCTGGCACAGATACGCAGTATTTT.

This clone was seen more than once but under ten times. V is TRBV5-1 and J is TRBJ2-3; D call uncertain. V was shortened by 0 bases and J by 6 bases, with 14 bases between the two germline ends. The CDR3 loop spans 15 amino acids. CDR1 and CDR2 (germline): SGHRS, YFSETQ. Here the CDR3 reads CASSLGALSRDTQYF. In DNA, the CDR3 is TGCGCCAGCAGCTTGGGGGCGCTCTCACGTGATACGCAGTATTTT.

On this clone itself: No DNA is shown, since the ends of the CDR3 on it are uncertain; the CDR3 is the one TCRdb lists. J is TRBJ2-7 and V is TRBV19; the table names TRBD2, a call not compared with the DNA. The CDR3 is 14 amino acids long, termini counted. Germline values: CDR1 LNHDA, CDR2 SQIVND (reference sequence). This CDR3 reads CASSISAPAYEQYF.

As DNA, the CDR3 is TGTGCCAGCTCACCGGTGGGGGGGCCAGGCTACACCTTC. This translates into CASSPVGGPGYTF. The chain employs TRBV18 and TRBJ1-2; possibly TRBD1 for D (6 bases). Germline V gives CDR1 KGHSH, CDR2 LQKENI. The CDR3 length is 13 residues. Trimming stripped 3 bases from V and 8 bases from J, with 13 bases between.

The chain has TRBV19 and TRBJ1-2; 10 bases map to TRBD1. Germline V gene data show CDR1 as LNHDA and CDR2 as SQIVND (reference sequence). V dropped 4 bases and J dropped 4; count of bases not matched to a gene: 6. CDR3 length equals 15 residues. The CDR3 sequence is CASSKETGGGYGYTF. The CDR3 nucleotides read TGTGCCAGTAGTAAGGAGACAGGGGGCGGCTATGGCTACACCTTC.

V is TRBV5-1 and J is TRBJ2-7; 7 bases match TRBD1. The junction had 8 bases not matched to a gene; V was cut back by 4 bases and J by 1 base. CDR1 is SGHRS, CDR2 YFSETQ, per germline. The CDR3 consists of 15 residues. This CDR3 is CASSTYRGRSYEQYF. DNA for the CDR3: TGCGCCAGCAGCACATACAGGGGTAGGTCCTACGAGCAGTACTTC. Drawing the rest from reference TRBV5-1 and TRBJ2-7, the complete variable domain is KAGVTQTPRYLIKTRGQQVTLSCSPISGHRSVSWYQQTPGQGLQFLFEYFSETQRNKGNFPGRFSGRQFSNSRSEMNVSTLELGDSALYLCASSTYRGRSYEQYFGPGTRLTVT.

The chain uses TRBV6-4 and TRBJ2-1; D possibly corresponds to TRBD1 (6 bases). The CDR3 has 16 residues. V was pared by 0 bases and J by 4 bases, with 13 bases between. Germline V gives CDR1 MRHNA, CDR2 SNTAGT. This CDR3 reads CASSDSGAGAYNEQFF. In DNA, the CDR3 is TGTGCCAGCAGTGACTCCGGGGCAGGGGCTTACAATGAGCAGTTCTTC.

This clone turned up a few times. V and J are TRBV12-1 and TRBJ1-1. TRBV12-1 is a recognized pseudogene. The CDR3 extends over 14 amino acids. The CDR3 loop is CASLTGGENTEAFF. CDR3 DNA: TGTGCCAGCCTAACTGGAGGAGAGAACACTGAAGCTTTCTTT.

V usage is TRBV27 and J usage is TRBJ2-3; 8 bases are shared with TRBD2. The germline V gene has CDR1 MNHEY and CDR2 SMNVEV (reference sequence). With 5 bases clipped from V and 2 bases from J, the junction kept 12 bases outside the gene matches. The CDR3 runs to 17 residues. The CDR3 protein is CASSPKLAGPYTDTQYF. The CDR3 region has the DNA TGTGCCAGCAGTCCCAAATTAGCGGGACCTTACACAGATACGCAGTATTTT.

This clone was picked up a small number of times. The V and J genes are TRBV7-9 and TRBJ2-7; TRBD1 matches at 7 bases. From germline, CDR1 is SEHNR and CDR2 FQNEAQ (reference sequence). The CDR3 has 16 amino acids. Trimming took 6 bases from V and 0 from J; bases not matched to a gene: 11. For the CDR3, the DNA is TGTGCCAGCAGTTCTTATAGGACAGGTTCCTCCTACGAGCAGTACTTC. Translation gives CASSSYRTGSSYEQYF.

The chain is built from TRBV7-8 and TRBJ2-5, with 8 bases matching TRBD1. CDR3 length: 17 amino acids. Per germline, CDR1 SGHVS and CDR2 FQNEAQ. V lost 1 base, J lost 4 bases, and 11 bases stayed unmatched. CDR3 DNA sequence: TGTGCCAGCAGCTTAGGCGTGACAGGGGCGGTGGGAGAGACCCAGTACTTC. Amino acids: CASSLGVTGAVGETQYF.

The chain is built from TRBV10-3 and TRBJ1-5, with 7 bases lining up with TRBD1. CDR3 length: 15 amino acids. Per the germline V gene, CDR1 is ENHRY and CDR2 is SYGVKD. Unmatched junction bases numbered 9, after V lost 10 bases and J lost 0 bases. The CDR3 bases are TGTGCCACCCTACAGGGGCTGAATAGCAATCAGCCCCAGCATTTT. Translated, it gives CATLQGLNSNQPQHF.

This chain uses TRBV27 with TRBJ2-7, with 7 bases fitting TRBD1. V was pared by 2 bases and J by 2 bases, with 3 bases of the junction left unmatched. The germline CDR1 and CDR2 sequences are MNHEY and SMNVEV (reference sequence). This CDR3 region has 14 residues. CDR3 sequence (DNA): TGTGCCAGCAGTTTAGTACAGGGGACCTACGAGCAGTACTTC. Its translation is CASSLVQGTYEQYF.

Of note for this clone: The sample carries other DNA sequences with the same CDR3. The rearrangement uses TRBV7-9 and TRBJ1-6; 7 bases are shared with TRBD1. Germline V gene sequence: CDR1 SEHNR, CDR2 FQNEAQ (reference sequence). V was pared by 5 bases and J by 7 bases, with 8 bases of the junction left unmatched. The CDR3 is 15 amino acids. CDR3 protein: CASSGRQGRNSPLHF. The CDR3 DNA is TGTGCCAGCAGCGGGCGACAGGGTAGGAATTCACCCCTCCACTTT.

V and J are TRBV7-3 and TRBJ1-6; D perhaps matches TRBD1 (6 bases). The CDR3 spans 14 residues. Trimming left V 5 bases short and J 7 bases short, with 12 bases between. Germline lookup yields CDR1 SGHTA and CDR2 FQGTGA. This CDR3 reads CASSTGSGNSPLHF. CDR3 sequence (DNA): TGTGCCAGCAGCACAGGGTCAGGGAATTCACCCCTCCACTTT.

About this clone itself: Relative to the germline gene, one junction end is altered; a read error may explain this. This chain uses TRBV30 with TRBJ1-1, with D possibly TRBD1 on 5 matching bases. The V gene's germline CDR1 is GTSNPN and CDR2 SVGIG (reference sequence). The CDR3 runs to 16 residues. CDR3 bases: TGTGCCTGGAGTGTATCCCCGAGCAGTATTGGGACTGAAGCTTCCTTT. It encodes CAWSVSPSSIGTEASF.

This chain links TRBV5-1 with TRBJ2-7, with 8 bases matching TRBD1. CDR1 and CDR2 from the germline V gene are SGHRS and YFSETQ. There are 15 residues in the CDR3. V gave up 2 bases and J gave up 3 bases; unmatched junction bases: 7. This CDR3 reads CASSFETGAYYEQYF. The CDR3 nucleotides read TGCGCCAGCAGCTTTGAGACAGGGGCCTACTACGAGCAGTACTTC.

This chain links TRBV19 with TRBJ2-7; TRBD2 matches at 11 bases. The CDR3 runs to 15 residues. Germline-derived CDR1 and CDR2 are LNHDA and SQIVND (reference sequence). V shed 5 bases, J shed 2 bases, and the junction held 5 bases outside the gene matches. This CDR3 is CASSDGTSGTYEQYF. In DNA, the CDR3 is TGTGCCAGTAGTGACGGGACTAGCGGTACCTACGAGCAGTACTTC.

V usage is TRBV19 and J usage is TRBJ1-1; D gene unclear. This CDR3 comprises 14 residues. Germline V lookup: CDR1 LNHDA, CDR2 SQIVND (reference sequence). V lost 0 bases to trimming and J lost 7 bases, with 12 bases between them. CDR3 nucleotide sequence: TGTGCCAGTAGTATAGAAGCGGGGATAAGTGAAGCTTTCTTT. It encodes CASSIEAGISEAFF.

This clone was seen just once. V gene TRBV5-1 combines with J gene TRBJ2-7, with TRBD2 as a possible D gene (6 bases). Per germline, CDR1 SGHRS and CDR2 YFSETQ. V was pared by 0 bases and J by 3 bases, with 13 bases between. The CDR3 length is 15 residues. CDR3 nucleotides: TGCGCCAGCAGCTTGGCCGGGGGTTTAGGCTACGAGCAGTACTTC. It codes for CASSLAGGLGYEQYF. Filled out from reference TRBV5-1 and TRBJ2-7, the complete variable domain reads KAGVTQTPRYLIKTRGQQVTLSCSPISGHRSVSWYQQTPGQGLQFLFEYFSETQRNKGNFPGRFSGRQFSNSRSEMNVSTLELGDSALYLCASSLAGGLGYEQYFGPGTRLTVT.

V and J are TRBV19 and TRBJ1-1, with 9 bases fitting TRBD1. V shed 0 bases, J shed 4 bases, and the junction held 3 bases outside the gene matches. The CDR3 has 15 amino acids. The germline CDR1 and CDR2 sequences are LNHDA and SQIVND (reference sequence). The CDR3 here is CASSIDRTGVTEAFF. The CDR3 coding sequence is TGTGCCAGTAGTATAGACCGGACAGGGGTCACTGAAGCTTTCTTT. Using reference TRBV19 and TRBJ1-1 for the parts outside the CDR3, the full variable domain is DGGITQSPKYLFRKEGQNVTLSCEQNLNHDAMYWYRQDPGQGLRLIYYSQIVNDFQKGDIAEGYSVSREKKESFPLTVTSAQKNPTAFYLCASSIDRTGVTEAFFGQGTRLTVV.

The chain is built from TRBV4-2 and TRBJ2-7; the D gene is possibly TRBD1 (6 bases). The length of the CDR3 is 16 residues. V lost 0 bases, J lost 7 bases, and 19 bases lay in between. The germline gives CDR1 LGHNA, CDR2 YNFKEQ. CDR3 sequence (DNA): TGTGCCAGCAGCCAAGATCGGGACACCACCACCGAAGAGCAGTACTTC. Translating gives CASSQDRDTTTEEQYF.

The V and J genes are TRBV27 and TRBJ2-3; the D gene is possibly TRBD1 (6 bases). The V gene's germline CDR1 is MNHEY and CDR2 SMNVEV (reference sequence). The germline V and J ends were trimmed by 4 bases and 4 bases, with 18 bases remaining between them. The CDR3 contains 16 residues. CDR3 sequence (DNA): TGTGCCAGCAGTTCCCTTGGGGACATCAAGGCAGATACGCAGTATTTT. As protein: CASSSLGDIKADTQYF.

The rearrangement uses TRBV27 and TRBJ2-5; 8 positions match TRBD2. Germline CDR1 is MNHEY and CDR2 is SMNVEV (reference sequence). The CDR3 loop spans 18 amino acids. J gave up 2 bases and V 3 bases, and 14 bases lay outside the gene matches. CDR3 sequence (DNA): TGTGCCAGCAGTTTCAGGTTTCCCAGCGGGAGCAGTCAAGAGACCCAGTACTTC. This codes for CASSFRFPSGSSQETQYF.

The chain uses TRBV15 and TRBJ1-5; no clear D. The CDR3 length is 15 residues. V dropped 3 bases and J dropped 3 bases, with 12 bases sitting between them. CDR1 is LNHNV, CDR2 YYDKDF, per germline (reference sequence). The CDR3: CATSSRTVINQPQHF. The CDR3 DNA reads TGTGCCACCAGCAGTCGAACAGTGATCAATCAGCCCCAGCATTTT.

The rearrangement uses TRBV11-2 and TRBJ2-1, with 7 bases that match TRBD2. The germline CDR1 and CDR2 sequences are SGHAT and FQNNGV. Trimming at V came to 1 base and at J to 6 bases, leaving 9 bases not matched to a gene. CDR3 length: 16 amino acids. CDR3: CASSLVRGEGLNEQFF. The CDR3 bases are TGTGCCAGCAGCTTAGTCCGGGGGGAGGGCCTCAATGAGCAGTTCTTC.

V gene TRBV5-1 combines with J gene TRBJ1-5; TRBD1 matches 11 bases. Germline V CDR1 and CDR2: SGHRS, YFSETQ. V lost 0 bases to trimming and J lost 5 bases; unmatched junction nucleotides: 4. The CDR3 runs 16 residues. In nucleotides, the CDR3 is TGCGCCAGCAGCTTGGGGGACAGGGGGGGGGATCAGCCCCAGCATTTT. Amino acids: CASSLGDRGGDQPQHF.